This T cell receptor beta chain was identified during a study of T-cell memory formation after mild COVID-19. Study context: The two donors had largely donor-specific TCR clusters. Study results and caveats: Cross-reactive memory seemingly joined, as some responding clones were found in pre-infection memory. Among contracting clones, CD4+ were mainly CM/EM and CD8+ enriched in EMRA. Whereas later expanders leaned CD4+, clones contracting day 15 to 85 showed a balanced CD4/CD8 makeup.

CDR3 length: 14 residues. The germline V gene encodes CDR1 SGHRS and CDR2 YFSETQ. V was cut by 4 bases and J by 3 bases, with 14 bases left in between. TCRdb fed the 5' RACE reads into MiXCR, producing one record per CDR3 protein. This table has more than 55,000 distinct CDR3 sequences, around a tenth appearing once. This clonotype was counted only a few times. Its target is unknown. J is TRBJ2-7 and V is TRBV5-1; D might be TRBD1 or TRBD2, each matching 5 bases. Input material: PBMCs or a T cell subset sorted from them (not recorded which). This clonotype was sampled from a man younger than 30 who had mild COVID-19 (a few samples of this study predate the infection). Cell type and time point are not known. DNA for the CDR3: TGCGCCAGCAGCCCCGGGACGGTCAACTACGAGCAGTACTTC. Protein sequence: CASSPGTVNYEQYF.